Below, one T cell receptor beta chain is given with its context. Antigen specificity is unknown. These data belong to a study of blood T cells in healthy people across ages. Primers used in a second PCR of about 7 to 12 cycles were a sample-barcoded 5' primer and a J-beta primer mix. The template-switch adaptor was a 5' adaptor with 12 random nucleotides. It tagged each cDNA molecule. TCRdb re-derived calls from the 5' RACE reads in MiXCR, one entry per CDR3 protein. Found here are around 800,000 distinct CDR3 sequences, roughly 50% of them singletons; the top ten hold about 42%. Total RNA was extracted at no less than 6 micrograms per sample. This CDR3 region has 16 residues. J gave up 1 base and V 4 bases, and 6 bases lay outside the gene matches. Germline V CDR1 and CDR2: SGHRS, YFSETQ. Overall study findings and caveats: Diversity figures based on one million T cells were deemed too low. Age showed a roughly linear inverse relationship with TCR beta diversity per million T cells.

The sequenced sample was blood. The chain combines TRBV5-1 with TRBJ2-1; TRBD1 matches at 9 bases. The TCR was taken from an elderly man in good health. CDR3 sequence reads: CASSPAGTGSYNEQFF. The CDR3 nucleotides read TGCGCCAGCAGCCCTGCCGGGACAGGGTCCTACAATGAGCAGTTCTTC.